This T cell receptor (beta chain) is from a study of CD8 T cells in ankylosing spondylitis. Via MiXCR, TCRdb re-called the 5' RACE reads, giving one row per CDR3 protein. The sample holds around 150,000 distinct CDR3 sequences, approximately 7.3% seen once. The CDR3 contains 13 residues. Trimming stripped 6 bases from V and 6 bases from J, with 11 bases between. Germline V gene lookup returns CDR1 SGHTA and CDR2 FQGTGA. This clonotype is medium-sized by share. This receptor was obtained from a female donor with ankylosing spondylitis or in good health (not recorded which). Sequencing was carried out using blood, either unsorted or a sorted T cell fraction (not recorded which). The chain carries TRBV7-3 and TRBJ2-2, with no clear D. The CDR3 protein is CASSLIQAGELFF. The DNA for the CDR3 is TGTGCCAGCAGTCTAATTCAGGCCGGGGAGCTGTTTTTT.